This TCR beta chain was obtained from a study of beta chain features in type 1 diabetes. Overall study results and limits: TCRB CDR3s were moderately but significantly shorter in Type 1 diabetes patients in all four CD4+ subsets.

The whole isolated RNA underwent reverse transcription, so sequencing captured expressed TCRB transcripts. Here immunoSEQ multiplex PCR was the method, and the copy in TCRdb shows in-frame clones only, minus some. The table has around 250,000 clones, approximately 25% seen once. Comments on this clone: Its antigen is still unknown.

One heparinised blood draw, averaging about 120 mL, came from each donor. Germline V gives CDR1 MDHEN, CDR2 SYDVKM. The ends were cut back, 10 bases at V and 9 bases at J, with 10 bases in the middle. CDR3 size: 9 residues. The chain combines TRBV28 with TRBJ2-7, with a weak D call TRBD2 (6 bases). Sequencing was carried out using naive CD4+ T cells from blood. This clonotype was obtained from a young woman with type 1 diabetes. In nucleotides, the CDR3 is TGTGCCACCGGGGGAGTGCAGTACTTC. This codes for CATGGVQYF.